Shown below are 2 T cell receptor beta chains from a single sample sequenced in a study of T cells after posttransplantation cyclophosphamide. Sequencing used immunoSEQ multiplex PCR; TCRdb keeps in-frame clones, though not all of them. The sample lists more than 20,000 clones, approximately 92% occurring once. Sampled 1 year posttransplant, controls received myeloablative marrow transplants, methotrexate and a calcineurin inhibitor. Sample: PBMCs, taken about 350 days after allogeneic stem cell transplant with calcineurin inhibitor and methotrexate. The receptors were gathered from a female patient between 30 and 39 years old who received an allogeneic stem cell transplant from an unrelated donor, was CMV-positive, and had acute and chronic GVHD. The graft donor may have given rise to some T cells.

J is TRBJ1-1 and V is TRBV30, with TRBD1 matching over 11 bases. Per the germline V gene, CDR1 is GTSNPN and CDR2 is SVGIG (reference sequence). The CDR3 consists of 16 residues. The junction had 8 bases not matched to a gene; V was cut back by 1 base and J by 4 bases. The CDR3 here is CAWSGRIGTGGTEAFF. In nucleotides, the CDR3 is TGTGCCTGGAGTGGTCGGATTGGGACAGGGGGCACTGAAGCTTTCTTT. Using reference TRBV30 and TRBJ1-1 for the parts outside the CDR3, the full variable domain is SQTIHQWPATLVQPVGSPLSLECTVEGTSNPNLYWYRQAAGRGLQLLFYSVGIGQISSEVPQNLSASRPQDRQFILSSKKLLLSDSGFYLCAWSGRIGTGGTEAFFGQGTRLTVV.

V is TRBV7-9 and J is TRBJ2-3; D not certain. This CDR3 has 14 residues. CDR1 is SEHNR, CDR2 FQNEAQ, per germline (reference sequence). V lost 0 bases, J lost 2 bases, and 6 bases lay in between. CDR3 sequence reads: CASSLAQSTDTQYF. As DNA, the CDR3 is TGTGCCAGCAGCTTAGCGCAGTCCACAGATACGCAGTATTTT. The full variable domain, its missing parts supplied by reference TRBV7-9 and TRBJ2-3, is DTGVSQNPRHKITKRGQNVTFRCDPISEHNRLYWYRQTLGQGPEFLTYFQNEAQLEKSRLLSDRFSAERPKGSFSTLEIQRTEQGDSAMYLCASSLAQSTDTQYFGPGTRLTVL.